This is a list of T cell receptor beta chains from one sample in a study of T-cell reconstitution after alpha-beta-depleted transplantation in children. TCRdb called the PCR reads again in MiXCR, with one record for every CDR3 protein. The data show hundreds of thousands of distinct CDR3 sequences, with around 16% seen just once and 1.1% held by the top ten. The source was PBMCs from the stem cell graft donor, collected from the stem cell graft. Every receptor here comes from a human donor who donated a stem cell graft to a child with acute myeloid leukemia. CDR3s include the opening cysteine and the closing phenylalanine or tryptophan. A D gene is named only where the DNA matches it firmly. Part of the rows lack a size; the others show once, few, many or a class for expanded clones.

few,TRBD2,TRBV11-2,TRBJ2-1,CASSRGLAGGRGYNEQFF,TGTGCCAGCAGTCGGGGACTAGCGGGGGGGCGAGGGTACAATGAGCAGTTCTTC
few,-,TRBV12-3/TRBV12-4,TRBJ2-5,CASSDSGPQETQYF,TGTGCCAGCAGTGACTCCGGGCCCCAAGAGACCCAGTACTTC
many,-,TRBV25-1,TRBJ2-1,CASSVPGFF,TGTGCCAGCAGTGTCCCGGGGTTCTTC
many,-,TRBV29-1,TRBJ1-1,CSVSPQGTEAFF,TGCAGCGTCAGTCCCCAGGGAACTGAAGCTTTCTTT
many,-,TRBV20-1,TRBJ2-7,CSASTGVYEQYF,TGCAGTGCTAGTACAGGTGTCTACGAGCAGTACTTC
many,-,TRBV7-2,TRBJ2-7,CASSLSIPNEQYF,TGTGCCAGCAGCTTGTCGATCCCCAACGAGCAGTACTTC
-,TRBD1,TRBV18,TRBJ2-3,CASSDRDSKTDTQYF,TGTGCCAGCTCAGACCGGGACAGTAAAACAGATACGCAGTATTTT
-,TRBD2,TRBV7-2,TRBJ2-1,CASSFQAGAYNEQFF,TGTGCCAGCAGCTTCCAAGCGGGGGCGTACAATGAGCAGTTCTTC
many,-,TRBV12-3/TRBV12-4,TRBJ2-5,CASKEGPQTQYF,TGTGCCAGCAAGGAGGGGCCCCAGACCCAGTACTTC
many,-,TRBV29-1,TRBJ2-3,CSVMGVLTDTQYF,TGCAGTGTAATGGGGGTACTCACAGATACGCAGTATTTT
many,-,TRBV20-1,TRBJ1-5,CSARDMGSNQPQHF,TGCAGTGCTAGAGACATGGGGAGCAATCAGCCCCAGCATTTT
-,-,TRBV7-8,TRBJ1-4,CASSLSRLNEKLFF,TGTGCCAGCAGCTTATCACGGCTTAATGAAAAACTGTTTTTT
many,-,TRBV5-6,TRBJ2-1,CASSLLYRESSYNEQFF,TGTGCCAGCAGCTTACTTTACCGGGAGAGCTCCTACAATGAGCAGTTCTTC
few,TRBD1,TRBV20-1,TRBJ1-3,CSARVLQGDGNTIYF,TGCAGTGCTAGAGTCCTACAGGGGGATGGAAACACCATATATTTT
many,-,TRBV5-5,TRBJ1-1,CASSLEEPEAFF,TGTGCCAGCAGCTTGGAGGAGCCTGAAGCTTTCTTT